This T cell receptor (beta chain) was documented in a study of identical twins. Using its own MiXCR run on the 5' RACE reads, TCRdb lists one record per CDR3 protein. The sample contains approximately 470,000 distinct CDR3 sequences, about 14% of which appear only once. Between the trimmed V and J ends, which lost 1 base and 4 bases, there was a span of 11 bases. The CDR3 is made up of 15 amino acids. In germline, CDR1 is MNHNS, CDR2 SASEGT. This sample was shared with a second study, whose subject was yellow fever vaccine responses in identical twins.

This chain joins TRBV6-1 and TRBJ1-3; tentatively, D is TRBD1 (6 bases). The sample consisted of CD4+ T cells sorted from blood. This receptor was taken from a woman under 30 in good health. CDR3 protein: CASSEGVTGGNTIYF. CDR3 DNA: TGTGCCAGCAGTGAAGGAGTGACAGGAGGAAACACCATATATTTT.